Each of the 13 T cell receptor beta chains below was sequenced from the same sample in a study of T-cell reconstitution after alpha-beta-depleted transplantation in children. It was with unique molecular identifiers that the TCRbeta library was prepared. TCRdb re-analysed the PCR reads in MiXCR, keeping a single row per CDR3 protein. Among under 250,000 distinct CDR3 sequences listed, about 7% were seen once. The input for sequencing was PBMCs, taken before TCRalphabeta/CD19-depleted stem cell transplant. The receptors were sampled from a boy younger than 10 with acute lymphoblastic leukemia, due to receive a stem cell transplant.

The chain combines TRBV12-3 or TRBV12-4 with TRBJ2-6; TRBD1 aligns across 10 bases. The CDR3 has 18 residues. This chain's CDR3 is CTICLYGDRGSGANVLTF. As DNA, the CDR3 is TGTACCATCTGTTTATATGGGGACAGGGGATCCGGGGCCAACGTCCTGACTTTC.

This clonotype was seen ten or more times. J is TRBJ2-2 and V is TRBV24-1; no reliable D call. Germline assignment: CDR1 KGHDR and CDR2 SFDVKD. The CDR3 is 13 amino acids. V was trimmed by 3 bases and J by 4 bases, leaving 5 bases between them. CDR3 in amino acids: CATSDPTTGELFF. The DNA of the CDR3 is TGTGCCACCAGTGATCCAACCACCGGGGAGCTGTTTTTT.

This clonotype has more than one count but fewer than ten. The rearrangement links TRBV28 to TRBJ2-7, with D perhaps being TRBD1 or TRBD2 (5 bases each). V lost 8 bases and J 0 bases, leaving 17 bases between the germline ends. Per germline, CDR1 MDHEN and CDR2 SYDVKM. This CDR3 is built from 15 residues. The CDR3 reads CASLSVAGSSYEQYF. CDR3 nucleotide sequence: TGTGCCAGCCTCTCGGTAGCAGGGAGCTCCTACGAGCAGTACTTC.

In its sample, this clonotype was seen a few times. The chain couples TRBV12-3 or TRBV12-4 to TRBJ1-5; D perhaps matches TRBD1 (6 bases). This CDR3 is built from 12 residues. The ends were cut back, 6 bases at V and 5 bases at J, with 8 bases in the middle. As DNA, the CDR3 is TGTGCCAGCAGGTACAGGGATCAGCCCCAGCATTTT. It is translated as CASRYRDQPQHF.

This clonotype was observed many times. The CDR3 region has the DNA TGTGCCAGCAGTTTTTCCGGGACTGTGAACACTGAAGCTTTCTTT. It specifies CASSFSGTVNTEAFF. The J gene is TRBJ1-1, the V gene TRBV6-5; possibly TRBD1 for D (5 bases). Germline loops: CDR1 MNHEY, CDR2 SVGAGI. V gave up 4 bases and J gave up 0 bases, with 12 bases separating them. There are 15 residues in the CDR3.

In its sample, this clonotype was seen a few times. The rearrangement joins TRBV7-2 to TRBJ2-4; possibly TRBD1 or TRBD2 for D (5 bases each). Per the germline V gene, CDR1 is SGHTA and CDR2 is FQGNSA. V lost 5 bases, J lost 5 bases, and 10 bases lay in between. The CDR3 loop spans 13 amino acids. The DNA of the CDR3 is TGTGCCAGCAGCCCAGGGAGAGAAAACATTCAGTACTTC. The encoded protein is CASSPGRENIQYF. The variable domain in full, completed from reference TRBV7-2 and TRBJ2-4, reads GAGVSQSPSNKVTEKGKDVELRCDPISGHTALYWYRQSLGQGLEFLIYFQGNSAPDKSGLPSDRFSAERTGGSVSTLTIQRTQQEDSAVYLCASSPGRENIQYFGAGTRLSVL.

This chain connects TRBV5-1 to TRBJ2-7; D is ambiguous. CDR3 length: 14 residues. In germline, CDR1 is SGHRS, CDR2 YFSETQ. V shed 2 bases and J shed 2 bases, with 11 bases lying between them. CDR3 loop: CASSFLGITYEQYF. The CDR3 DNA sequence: TGCGCCAGCAGCTTCCTCGGTATAACCTACGAGCAGTACTTC.

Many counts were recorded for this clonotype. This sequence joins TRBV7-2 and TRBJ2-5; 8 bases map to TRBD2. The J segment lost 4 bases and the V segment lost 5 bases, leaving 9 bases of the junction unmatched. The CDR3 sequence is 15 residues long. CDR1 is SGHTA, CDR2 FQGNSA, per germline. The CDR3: CASSPRGLAIETQYF. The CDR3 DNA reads TGTGCCAGCAGCCCAAGAGGACTAGCTATAGAGACCCAGTACTTC.

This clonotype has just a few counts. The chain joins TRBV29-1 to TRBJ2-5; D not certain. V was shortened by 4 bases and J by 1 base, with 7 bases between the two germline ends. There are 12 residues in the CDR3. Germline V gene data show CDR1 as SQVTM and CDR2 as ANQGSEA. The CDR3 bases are TGCAGCGTTGTAACCGCCCAAGAGACCCAGTACTTC. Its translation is CSVVTAQETQYF.

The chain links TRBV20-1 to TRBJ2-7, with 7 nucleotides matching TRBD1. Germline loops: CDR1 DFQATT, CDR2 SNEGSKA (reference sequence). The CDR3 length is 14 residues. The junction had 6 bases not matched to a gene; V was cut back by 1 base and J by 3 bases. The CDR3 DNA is TGCAGTGCTAGAGGCCCCGGGACAGTCTACGAGCAGTACTTC. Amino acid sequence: CSARGPGTVYEQYF.

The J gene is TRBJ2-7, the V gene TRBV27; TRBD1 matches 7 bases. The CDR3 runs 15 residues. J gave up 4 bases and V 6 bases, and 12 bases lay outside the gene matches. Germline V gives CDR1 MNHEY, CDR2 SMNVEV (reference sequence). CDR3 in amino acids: CASRYSADRVYEQYF. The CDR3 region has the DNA TGTGCCAGCAGATATTCCGCCGACAGGGTGTACGAGCAGTACTTC.

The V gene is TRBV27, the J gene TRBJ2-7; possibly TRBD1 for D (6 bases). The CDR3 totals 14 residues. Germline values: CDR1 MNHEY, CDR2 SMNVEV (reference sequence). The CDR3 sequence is CVSSPADSTYEQYV. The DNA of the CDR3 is TGTGTCAGCAGTCCCGCGGACAGTACCTACGAGCAGTACGTC.

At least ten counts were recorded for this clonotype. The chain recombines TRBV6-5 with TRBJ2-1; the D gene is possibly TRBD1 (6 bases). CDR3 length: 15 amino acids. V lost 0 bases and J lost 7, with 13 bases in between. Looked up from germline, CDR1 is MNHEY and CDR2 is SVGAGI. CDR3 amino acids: CASSYSGAGENEQFF. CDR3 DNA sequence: TGTGCCAGCAGTTACTCGGGGGCAGGGGAGAATGAGCAGTTCTTC.